This TCR beta chain was profiled in a study of PD-L1 blockade in urothelial cancer. Study information: Analysis of the blood was performed 3 weeks (second dose) and 6 weeks after treatment start.

This table comes from immunoSEQ multiplex PCR, and its TCRdb copy is limited to in-frame clones, with some not included. The data show tens of thousands of clones, under 90% seen once. This clone appeared a few times. Its antigen is still unknown. This CDR3 is 15 amino acids long. Trimming at V came to 1 base and at J to 8 bases, leaving 10 bases not matched to a gene. Germline loops: CDR1 SGHVS, CDR2 FNYEAQ. Study results and caveats: In blood at 3 weeks, tumor-associated clones expanded more among patients with durable benefit.

This sample's time point: pretreatment peripheral blood. The V gene is TRBV7-6, the J gene TRBJ1-2; 7 bases are shared with TRBD1. This sequence was found in a man between 60 and 75 years old with urothelial cancer. The sample in question was PBMCs, obtained around atezolizumab (anti-PD-L1) treatment. Here the CDR3 DNA reads TGTGCCAGCAGCTTAGATTCACAGGGGACGTACGGCTACACCTTC. Translation gives CASSLDSQGTYGYTF.